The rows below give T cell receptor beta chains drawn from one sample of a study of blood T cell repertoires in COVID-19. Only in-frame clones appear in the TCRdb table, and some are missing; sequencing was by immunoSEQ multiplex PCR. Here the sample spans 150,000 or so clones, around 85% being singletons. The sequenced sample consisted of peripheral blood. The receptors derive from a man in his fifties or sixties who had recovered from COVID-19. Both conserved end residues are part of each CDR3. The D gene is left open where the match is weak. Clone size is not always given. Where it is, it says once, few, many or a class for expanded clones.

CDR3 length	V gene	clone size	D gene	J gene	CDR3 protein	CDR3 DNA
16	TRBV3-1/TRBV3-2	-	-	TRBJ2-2	CASRHYLWEKPGELFF	TGTGCCAGCAGGCACTATTTGTGGGAGAAACCCGGGGAGCTGTTTTTT
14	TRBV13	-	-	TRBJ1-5	CASSLGGRGQPQHF	TGTGCCAGCAGCTTAGGGGGCAGGGGTCAGCCCCAGCATTTT
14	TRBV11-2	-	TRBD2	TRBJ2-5	CASSSRLAGETQYF	TGTGCCAGCAGCTCCAGACTAGCCGGAGAGACCCAGTACTTC
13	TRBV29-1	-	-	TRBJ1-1	CSVTGRGETEAFF	TGCAGCGTCACAGGGAGGGGAGAGACTGAAGCTTTCTTT
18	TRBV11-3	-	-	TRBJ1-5	CASSSELPGFWSNQPQHF	TGTGCCAGCAGCTCCGAGCTCCCAGGGTTTTGGAGCAATCAGCCCCAGCATTTT
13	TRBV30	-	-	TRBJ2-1	CAWSPQGQGEQFF	TGTGCCTGGAGTCCCCAGGGGCAGGGGGAGCAGTTCTTC
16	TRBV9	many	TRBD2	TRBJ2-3	CASSPDLAGIRDTQYF	TGTGCCAGCAGCCCTGATCTAGCGGGGATCCGAGATACGCAGTATTTT
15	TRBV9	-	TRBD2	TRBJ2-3	CASSVGGGSTDTQYF	TGTGCCAGCAGCGTAGGCGGGGGGAGCACAGATACGCAGTATTTT
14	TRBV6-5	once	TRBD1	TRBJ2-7	CASRSGTGGREQYF	TGTGCCAGCAGGTCCGGGACAGGGGGCCGCGAGCAGTACTTC
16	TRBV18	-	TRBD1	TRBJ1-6	CASSPRRDRGDSPLHF	TGTGCCAGCTCACCTCGCCGGGACAGGGGGGATTCACCCCTCCACTTT
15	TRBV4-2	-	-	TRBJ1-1	CASSQGSQGNTEAFF	TGTGCCAGCAGCCAAGGATCACAGGGGAACACTGAAGCTTTCTTT
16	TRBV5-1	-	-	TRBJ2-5	CASSLDPAGNQETQYF	TGCGCCAGCAGCTTGGACCCTGCGGGGAATCAAGAGACCCAGTACTTC
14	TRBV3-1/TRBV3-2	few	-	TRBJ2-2	CASSPGLNTGELFF	TGTGCCAGCAGCCCCGGACTGAACACCGGGGAGCTGTTTTTT
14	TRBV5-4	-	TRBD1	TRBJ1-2	CASSPGQTNYGYTF	TGTGCCAGCAGCCCGGGACAGACGAACTATGGCTACACCTTC
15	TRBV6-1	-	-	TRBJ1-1	CASSEAGVGGTEAFF	TGTGCCAGCAGTGAGGCAGGGGTCGGTGGCACTGAAGCTTTCTTT
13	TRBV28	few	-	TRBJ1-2	CASTTDYLRGYTF	TGTGCCAGCACCACGGACTACCTGAGGGGCTACACCTTC
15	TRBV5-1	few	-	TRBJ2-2	CASSLMGAYTGELFF	TGCGCCAGCAGCTTGATGGGGGCTTACACCGGGGAGCTGTTTTTT
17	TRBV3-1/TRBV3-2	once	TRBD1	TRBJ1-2	CASSQTGQGRSRHGYTF	TGTGCCAGCAGCCAAACGGGACAGGGGAGGAGTAGACATGGCTACACCTTC
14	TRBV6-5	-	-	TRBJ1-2	CASSYDSPNYGYTF	TGTGCCAGCAGTTACGACAGCCCTAACTATGGCTACACCTTC
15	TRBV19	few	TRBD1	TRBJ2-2	CASIKGAANTGELFF	TGTGCCAGTATCAAGGGGGCAGCCAACACCGGGGAGCTGTTTTTT
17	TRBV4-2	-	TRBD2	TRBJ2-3	CASSQELGGGSTDTQYF	TGTGCCAGCAGCCAAGAGTTAGGCGGGGGGAGCACAGATACGCAGTATTTT
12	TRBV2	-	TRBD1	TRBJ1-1	CASGQGYTEAFF	TGTGCCAGCGGACAGGGGTACACTGAAGCTTTCTTT
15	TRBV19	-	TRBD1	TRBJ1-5	CASSPGTARDQPQHF	TGTGCCAGTAGTCCCGGGACAGCGAGGGATCAGCCCCAGCATTTT
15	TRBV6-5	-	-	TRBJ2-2	CASSYSDRNTGELFF	TGTGCCAGCAGTTACTCCGACAGGAACACCGGGGAGCTGTTTTTT
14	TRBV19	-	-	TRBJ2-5	CASSIRGYQETQYF	TGTGCCAGTAGTATTAGGGGGTACCAAGAGACCCAGTACTTC
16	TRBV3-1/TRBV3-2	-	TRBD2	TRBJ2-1	CASNLGGTSGYNEQFF	TGTGCCAGCAACCTAGGGGGGACTAGCGGTTACAATGAGCAGTTCTTC
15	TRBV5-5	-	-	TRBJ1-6	CASSLAPDNNSPLHF	TGTGCCAGCAGCTTGGCCCCAGATAATAATTCACCCCTCCACTTT
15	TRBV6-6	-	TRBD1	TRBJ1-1	CASRTIDRGNTEAFF	TGTGCCAGCAGAACTATCGACAGGGGAAACACTGAAGCTTTCTTT
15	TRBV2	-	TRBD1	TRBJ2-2	CARNARQGNTGELFF	TGTGCCAGAAACGCCAGACAGGGGAACACCGGGGAGCTGTTTTTT
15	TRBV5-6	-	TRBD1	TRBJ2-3	CASSPGTGSTDTQYF	TGTGCCAGCAGCCCGGGGACAGGCAGCACAGATACGCAGTATTTT
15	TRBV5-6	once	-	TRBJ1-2	CASSLYQLPTYGYTF	TGTGCCAGCAGCTTGTATCAGCTCCCGACTTATGGCTACACCTTC
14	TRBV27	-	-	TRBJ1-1	CASGNRGVGTEAFF	TGTGCCAGCGGGAACCGGGGGGTAGGCACTGAAGCTTTCTTT
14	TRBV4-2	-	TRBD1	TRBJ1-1	CASSQEAGGTEAFF	TGTGCCAGCAGCCAAGAGGCAGGGGGCACTGAAGCTTTCTTT
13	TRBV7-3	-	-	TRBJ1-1	CASSPPGGTEAFF	TGTGCCAGCAGCCCACCCGGAGGCACTGAAGCTTTCTTT
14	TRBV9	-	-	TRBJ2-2	CASSPTVGTGELFF	TGTGCCAGCAGCCCGACAGTGGGCACCGGGGAGCTGTTTTTT
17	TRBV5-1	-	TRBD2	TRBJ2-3	CASSLVGAGGPKDTQYF	TGCGCCAGCAGCTTGGTGGGGGCGGGGGGGCCAAAAGATACGCAGTATTTT
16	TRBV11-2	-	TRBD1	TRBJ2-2	CASSIRQGANTGELFF	TGTGCCAGCAGCATCAGACAGGGGGCGAACACCGGGGAGCTGTTTTTT
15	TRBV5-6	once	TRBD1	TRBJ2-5	CASSGNRGPQETQYF	TGTGCCAGCAGCGGAAACAGGGGACCCCAAGAGACCCAGTACTTC
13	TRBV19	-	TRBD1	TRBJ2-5	CATTEGGGETQYF	TGTGCCACCACCGAAGGGGGCGGAGAGACCCAGTACTTC
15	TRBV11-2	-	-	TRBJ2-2	CASSLERTNTGELFF	TGTGCCAGCAGCTTAGAAAGGACTAACACCGGGGAGCTGTTTTTT
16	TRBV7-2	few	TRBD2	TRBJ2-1	CASSSSGAGGFDEQFF	TGTGCCAGCAGCTCCTCGGGGGCGGGAGGGTTCGATGAGCAGTTCTTC
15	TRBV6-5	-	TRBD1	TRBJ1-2	CASSYGMQGANGYTF	TGTGCCAGCAGTTATGGGATGCAGGGGGCGAATGGCTACACCTTC
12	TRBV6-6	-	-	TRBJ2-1	CASSFRDSEQFF	TGTGCCAGCAGTTTCCGAGATAGTGAGCAGTTCTTC
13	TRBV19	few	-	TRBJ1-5	CASSYFGGQPQHF	TGTGCCAGTAGCTACTTCGGAGGGCAGCCCCAGCATTTT
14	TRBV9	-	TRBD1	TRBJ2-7	CASSVVGTAESQYF	TGTGCCAGCAGCGTAGTGGGGACAGCAGAGTCCCAGTACTTC
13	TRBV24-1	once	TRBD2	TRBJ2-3	CATSETSGEGQYF	TGTGCCACCAGTGAGACTAGCGGGGAGGGGCAGTATTTT
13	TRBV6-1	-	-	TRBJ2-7	CASSEGGGAEQYF	TGTGCCAGCAGTGAAGGAGGGGGGGCCGAGCAGTACTTC
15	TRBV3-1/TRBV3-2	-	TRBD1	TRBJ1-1	CASSQRDRGGTEAFF	TGTGCCAGCAGCCAGAGGGACAGGGGAGGCACTGAAGCTTTCTTT
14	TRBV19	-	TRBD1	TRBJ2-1	CASSITGGRNEQFF	TGTGCCAGTAGTATTACAGGGGGCAGGAATGAGCAGTTCTTC
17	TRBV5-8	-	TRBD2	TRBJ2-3	CASSLPGLAGHTDTQYF	TGTGCCAGCAGCTTGCCCGGGCTAGCGGGGCACACAGATACGCAGTATTTT
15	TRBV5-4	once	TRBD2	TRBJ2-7	CASSLVGTSGGKQYF	TGTGCCAGCAGCTTGGTAGGGACTAGCGGGGGGAAGCAGTACTTC
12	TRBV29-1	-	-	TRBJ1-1	CSVDLQSTEAFF	TGCAGCGTTGATTTACAGAGCACTGAAGCTTTCTTT